This T cell receptor (beta chain) was captured in a study of shared clonotypes between healthy human individuals. Findings of the study overall: Clonotype sharing across a few donors was observed for about 5.5% of naive CD4 clonotypes.

Each cell subset's genomic DNA was divided evenly among several immunoSEQ plates. Sequencing was performed with immunoSEQ multiplex PCR; in TCRdb, only in-frame clones are kept and a portion is missing. The table includes a few million clones, 85% to 95% detected once. As to this clone: Its target is unknown.

The CDR3 spans 13 residues. Germline V gives CDR1 MDHEN, CDR2 SYDVKM. Unmatched junction bases numbered 4, after V lost 1 base and J lost 8 bases. This receptor was taken from a man younger than 35 in good health. Some clones in this sample may be carry-over from other donors' samples. This rearrangement joins TRBV28 to TRBJ2-7; 8 bases are shared with TRBD1. Sequencing was performed on naive CD4+ T cells from PBMCs. Subset reported: CD45RA+ positively selected. The DNA of the CDR3 is TGTGCCAGCAGTTTATCCAGGGGGCTGAAGCAGTACTTC. It translates to CASSLSRGLKQYF.